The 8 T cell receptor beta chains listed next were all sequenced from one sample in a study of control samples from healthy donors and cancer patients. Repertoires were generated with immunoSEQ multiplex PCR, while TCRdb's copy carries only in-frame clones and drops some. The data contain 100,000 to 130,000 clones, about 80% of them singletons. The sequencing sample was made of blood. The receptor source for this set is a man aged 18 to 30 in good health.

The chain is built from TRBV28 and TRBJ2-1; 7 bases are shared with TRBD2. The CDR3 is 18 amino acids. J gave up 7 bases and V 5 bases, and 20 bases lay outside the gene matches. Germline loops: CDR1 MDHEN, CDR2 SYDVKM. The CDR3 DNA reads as TGTGCCAGCAGTCCGTCCCTCGGGGCAGCGGGGTTTGGGAATGAGCAGTTCTTC. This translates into CASSPSLGAAGFGNEQFF. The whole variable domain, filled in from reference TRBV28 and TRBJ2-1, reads DVKVTQSSRYLVKRTGEKVFLECVQDMDHENMFWYRQDPGLGLRLIYFSYDVKMKEKGDIPEGYSVSREKKERFSLILESASTNQTSMYLCASSPSLGAAGFGNEQFFGPGTRLTVL.

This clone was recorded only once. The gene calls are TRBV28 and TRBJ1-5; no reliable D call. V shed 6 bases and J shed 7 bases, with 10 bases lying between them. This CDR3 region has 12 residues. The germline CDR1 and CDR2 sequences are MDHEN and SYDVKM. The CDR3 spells CASSPHGQPQHF. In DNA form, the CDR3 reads TGTGCCAGCAGCCCCCACGGGCAGCCCCAGCATTTT. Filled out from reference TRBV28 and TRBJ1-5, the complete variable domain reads DVKVTQSSRYLVKRTGEKVFLECVQDMDHENMFWYRQDPGLGLRLIYFSYDVKMKEKGDIPEGYSVSREKKERFSLILESASTNQTSMYLCASSPHGQPQHFGDGTRLSIL.

Here the CDR3 reads CASSPVGGGGRNTGELFF. The CDR3 DNA is TGCGCCAGCAGCCCAGTCGGGGGCGGGGGGCGTAACACCGGGGAGCTGTTTTTT. V is TRBV4-3 and J is TRBJ2-2, with TRBD2 identical over 8 bases. Germline CDR1 LGHNA, CDR2 YSLEER. The CDR3 length is 18 residues. Losses at the gene ends were 4 bases for V and 2 bases for J; bases not matched to a gene: 12.

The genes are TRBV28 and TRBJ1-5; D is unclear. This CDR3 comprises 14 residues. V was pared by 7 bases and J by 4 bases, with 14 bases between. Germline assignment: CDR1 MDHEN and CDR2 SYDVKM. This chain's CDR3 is CASTRTVGNQPQHF. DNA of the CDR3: TGTGCCAGCACCCGGACGGTAGGAAATCAGCCCCAGCATTTT. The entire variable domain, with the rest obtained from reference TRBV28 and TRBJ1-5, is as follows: DVKVTQSSRYLVKRTGEKVFLECVQDMDHENMFWYRQDPGLGLRLIYFSYDVKMKEKGDIPEGYSVSREKKERFSLILESASTNQTSMYLCASTRTVGNQPQHFGDGTRLSIL.

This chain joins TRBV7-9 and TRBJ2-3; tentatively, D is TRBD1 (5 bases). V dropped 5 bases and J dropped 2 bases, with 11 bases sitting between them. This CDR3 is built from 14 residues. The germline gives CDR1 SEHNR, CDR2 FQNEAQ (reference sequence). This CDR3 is CASSPQGHTDTQYF. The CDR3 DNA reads TGTGCCAGCAGCCCGCAGGGCCACACAGATACGCAGTATTTT.

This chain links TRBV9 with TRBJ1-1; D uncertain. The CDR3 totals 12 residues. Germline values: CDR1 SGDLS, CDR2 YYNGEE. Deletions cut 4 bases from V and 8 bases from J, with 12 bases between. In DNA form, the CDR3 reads TGTGCCAGCAGCTGGTCAGGATCAGAAGCTTTCTTT. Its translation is CASSWSGSEAFF.

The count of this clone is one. CDR3 residues: CASSPREGDTEAFF. The DNA for the CDR3 is TGTGCCAGCTCACCGCGCGAGGGGGACACTGAAGCTTTCTTT. The V call is TRBV18, the J call TRBJ1-1, with TRBD1 as a possible D gene (6 bases). CDR3 length equals 14 residues. Deletions cut 3 bases from V and 3 bases from J, with 11 bases between. Germline V CDR1 and CDR2: KGHSH, LQKENI. Supplemented by reference TRBV18 and TRBJ1-1, the full variable domain reads NAGVMQNPRHLVRRRGQEARLRCSPMKGHSHVYWYRQLPEEGLKFMVYLQKENIIDESGMPKERFSAEFPKEGPSILRIQQVVRGDSAAYFCASSPREGDTEAFFGQGTRLTVV.

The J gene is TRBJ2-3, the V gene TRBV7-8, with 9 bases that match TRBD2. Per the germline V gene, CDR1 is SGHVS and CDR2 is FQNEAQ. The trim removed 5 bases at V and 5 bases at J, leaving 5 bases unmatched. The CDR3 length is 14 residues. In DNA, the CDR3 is TGTGCCAGCAGCGTGGGCGGGGGGGGAGATACGCAGTATTTT. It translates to CASSVGGGGDTQYF.